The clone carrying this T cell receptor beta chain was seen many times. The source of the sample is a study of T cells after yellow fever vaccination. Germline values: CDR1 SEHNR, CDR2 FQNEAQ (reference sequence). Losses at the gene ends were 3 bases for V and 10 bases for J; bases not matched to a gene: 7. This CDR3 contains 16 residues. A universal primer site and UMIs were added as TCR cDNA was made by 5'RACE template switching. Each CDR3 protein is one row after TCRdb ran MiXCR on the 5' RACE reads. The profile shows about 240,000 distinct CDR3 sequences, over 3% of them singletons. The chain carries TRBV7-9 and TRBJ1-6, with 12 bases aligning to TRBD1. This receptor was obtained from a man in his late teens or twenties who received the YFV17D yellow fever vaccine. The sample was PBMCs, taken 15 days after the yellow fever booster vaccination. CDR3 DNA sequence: TGTGCCAGCAGCTTCTCCGGGACAGGGGGCGGCTCACCCCTCCACTTT. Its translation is CASSFSGTGGGSPLHF.